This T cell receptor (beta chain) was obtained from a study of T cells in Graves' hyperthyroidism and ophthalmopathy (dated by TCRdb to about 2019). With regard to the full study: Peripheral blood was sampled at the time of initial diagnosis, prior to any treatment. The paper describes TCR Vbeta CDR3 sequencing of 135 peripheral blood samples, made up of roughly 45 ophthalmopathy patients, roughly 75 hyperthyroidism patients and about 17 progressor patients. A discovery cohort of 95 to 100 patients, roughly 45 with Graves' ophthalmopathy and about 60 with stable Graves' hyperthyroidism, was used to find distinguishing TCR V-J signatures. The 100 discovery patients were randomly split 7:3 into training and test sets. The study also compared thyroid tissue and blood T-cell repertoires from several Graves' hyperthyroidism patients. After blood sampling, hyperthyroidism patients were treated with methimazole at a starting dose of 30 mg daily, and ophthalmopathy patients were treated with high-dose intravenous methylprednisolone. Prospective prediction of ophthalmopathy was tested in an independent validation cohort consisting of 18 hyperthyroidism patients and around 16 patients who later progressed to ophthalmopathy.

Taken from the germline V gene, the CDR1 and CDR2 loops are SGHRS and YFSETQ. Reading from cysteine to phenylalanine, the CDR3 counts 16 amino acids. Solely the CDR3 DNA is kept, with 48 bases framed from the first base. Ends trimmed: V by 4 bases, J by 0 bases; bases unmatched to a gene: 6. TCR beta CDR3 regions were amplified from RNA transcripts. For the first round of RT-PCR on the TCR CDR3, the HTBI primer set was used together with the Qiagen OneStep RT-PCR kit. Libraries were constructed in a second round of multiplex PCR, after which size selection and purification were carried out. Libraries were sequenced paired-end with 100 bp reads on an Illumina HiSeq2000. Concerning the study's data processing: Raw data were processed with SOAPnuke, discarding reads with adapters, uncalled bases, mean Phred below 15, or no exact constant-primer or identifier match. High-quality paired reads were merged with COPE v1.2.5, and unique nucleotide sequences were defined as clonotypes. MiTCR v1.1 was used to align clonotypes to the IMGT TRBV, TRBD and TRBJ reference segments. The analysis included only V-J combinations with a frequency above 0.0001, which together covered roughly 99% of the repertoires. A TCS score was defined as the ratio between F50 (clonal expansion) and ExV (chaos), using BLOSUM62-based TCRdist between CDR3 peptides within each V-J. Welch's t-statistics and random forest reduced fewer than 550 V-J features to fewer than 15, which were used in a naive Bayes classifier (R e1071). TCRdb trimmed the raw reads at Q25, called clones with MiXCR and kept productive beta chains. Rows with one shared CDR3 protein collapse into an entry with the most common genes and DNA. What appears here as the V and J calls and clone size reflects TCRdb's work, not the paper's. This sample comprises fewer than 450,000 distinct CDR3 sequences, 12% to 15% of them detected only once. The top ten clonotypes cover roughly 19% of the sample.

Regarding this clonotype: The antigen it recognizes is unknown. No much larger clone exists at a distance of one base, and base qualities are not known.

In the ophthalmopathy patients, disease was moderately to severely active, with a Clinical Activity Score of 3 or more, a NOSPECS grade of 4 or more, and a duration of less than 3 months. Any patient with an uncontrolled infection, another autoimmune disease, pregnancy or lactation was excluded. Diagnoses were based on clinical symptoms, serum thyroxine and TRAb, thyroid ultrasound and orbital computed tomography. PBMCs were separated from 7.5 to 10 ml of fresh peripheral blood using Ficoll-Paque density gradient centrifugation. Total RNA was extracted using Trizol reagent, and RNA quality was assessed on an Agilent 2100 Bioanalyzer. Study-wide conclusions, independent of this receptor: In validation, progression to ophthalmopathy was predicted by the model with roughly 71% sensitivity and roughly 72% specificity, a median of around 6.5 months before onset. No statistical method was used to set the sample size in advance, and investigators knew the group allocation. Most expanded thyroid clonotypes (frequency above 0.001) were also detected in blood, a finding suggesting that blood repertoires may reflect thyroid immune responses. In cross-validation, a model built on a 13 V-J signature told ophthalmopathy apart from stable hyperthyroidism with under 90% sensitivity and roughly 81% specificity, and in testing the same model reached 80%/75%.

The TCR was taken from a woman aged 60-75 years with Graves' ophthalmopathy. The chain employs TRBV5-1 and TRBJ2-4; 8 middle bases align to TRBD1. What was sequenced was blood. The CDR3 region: CASSPTTGVAKNIQYF. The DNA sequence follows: TGCGCCAGCAGCCCAACGACAGGGGTAGCCAAAAACATTCAGTACTTC.